The present T cell receptor beta chain was sequenced within a study of blood T cell repertoires in COVID-19. Study summary: PBMCs, B-cell-depleted T cells, or T cells were the source of the cDNA or gDNA that made up the material.

Enrolled through a virtual design, the participants were between 18 and 89 years of age and came from under 25 US areas. Each recovered donor of Cohort 3 presented with two negative PCRs, clearance, or symptom resolution. From germline, CDR1 is KGHSH and CDR2 LQKENI. V lost 1 base to trimming and J lost 1 base, with 15 bases between them. This CDR3 comprises 17 residues. The data were produced by immunoSEQ multiplex PCR, yet TCRdb's version contains in-frame clones alone and is incomplete. The repertoire consists of approximately 400,000 clones, with roughly 86% occurring once and the leading ten covering under 1.5%.

This TCR came from a man aged 25 to 45 who had recovered from COVID-19. V and J are TRBV18 and TRBJ2-3; weak D call: TRBD1 (5 bases). Sample: PBMCs or T cells enriched from blood (not recorded which). This CDR3 reads CASSPQGVIRGTDTQYF. CDR3 nucleotide sequence: TGTGCCAGCTCACCACAAGGGGTCATCAGGGGCACAGATACGCAGTATTTT.